These 2 T cell receptor beta chains originate from one sample sequenced in a study of neurological immune-mediated disorders. Each CDR3 protein gets one entry after TCRdb re-called the 5' RACE reads with MiXCR. Here the sample spans 42,000 or so distinct CDR3 sequences, 2.5% being singletons. The specimen sequenced was PBMCs. The receptor source for this set is a man between 25 and 39 years old with multiple sclerosis.

This clonotype has a count of ten or more. This rearrangement joins TRBV7-9 to TRBJ2-7, with 9 nucleotides matching TRBD2. V was clipped by 10 bases and J by 4 bases; unmatched bases: 11. The CDR3 contains 14 residues. Germline CDR1 and CDR2: SEHNR and FQNEAQ (reference sequence). CDR3 sequence (DNA): TGTGCCATCGGGACTAGCTCTCGGGGGTACGAGCAGTACTTC. This sequence encodes CAIGTSSRGYEQYF.

This clonotype was counted many times. The rearrangement links TRBV28 to TRBJ2-3; TRBD2 aligns across 10 bases. In germline, CDR1 is MDHEN, CDR2 SYDVKM. There are 15 residues in the CDR3. The V and J ends lost 6 bases and 2 bases, in that order; junction bases with no gene match: 5. Here the CDR3 reads CASSLAGATTDTQYF. CDR3 sequence (DNA): TGTGCCAGCAGCCTAGCGGGAGCGACCACAGATACGCAGTATTTT. The full variable domain, with the rest looked up from reference TRBV28 and TRBJ2-3, is DVKVTQSSRYLVKRTGEKVFLECVQDMDHENMFWYRQDPGLGLRLIYFSYDVKMKEKGDIPEGYSVSREKKERFSLILESASTNQTSMYLCASSLAGATTDTQYFGPGTRLTVL.